These 30 T cell receptor beta chains originate from one sample sequenced in a study of cytomegalovirus exposure and HLA in healthy donors. Assay: immunoSEQ multiplex PCR; the TCRdb copy retains only in-frame clones and omits some. The data show a few hundred thousand clones, approximately 90% seen once. Sequencing was performed on PBMCs. Receptor source: a woman younger than 35 in good health and CMV-seronegative.

The rearrangement links TRBV28 to TRBJ2-1; the match to TRBD2 covers 9 bases. Trimming at V came to 5 bases and at J to 5 bases, leaving 7 bases not matched to a gene. This CDR3 comprises 15 residues. Looked up from germline, CDR1 is MDHEN and CDR2 is SYDVKM. This CDR3 is CASSIAGVGDNEQFF. The CDR3 DNA is TGTGCCAGCAGTATAGCGGGAGTCGGAGACAATGAGCAGTTCTTC. Together with reference TRBV28 and TRBJ2-1, the CDR3 gives the full variable domain: DVKVTQSSRYLVKRTGEKVFLECVQDMDHENMFWYRQDPGLGLRLIYFSYDVKMKEKGDIPEGYSVSREKKERFSLILESASTNQTSMYLCASSIAGVGDNEQFFGPGTRLTVL.

The rearrangement joins TRBV4-1 to TRBJ1-2; D remains unclear. The length of the CDR3 is 14 residues. The ends were cut back, 1 base at V and 2 bases at J, with 8 bases in the middle. Germline V gene data show CDR1 as MGHRA and CDR2 as YSYEKL. CDR3 nucleotides: TGCGCCAGCAGCCAAGCGTGGCAGAACTATGGCTACACCTTC. It codes for CASSQAWQNYGYTF.

This clone appeared a few times. The chain uses TRBV11-2 and TRBJ1-4; 9 bases are a match to TRBD1. Per germline, CDR1 SGHAT and CDR2 FQNNGV. J gave up 5 bases and V 2 bases, and 3 bases lay outside the gene matches. The CDR3 covers 15 residues. CDR3 sequence: CASSLSTGGNEKLFF. The CDR3 region has the DNA TGTGCCAGCAGCTTATCGACAGGGGGAAATGAAAAACTGTTTTTT.

This sequence joins TRBV27 and TRBJ1-2, with TRBD1 matching over 9 bases. CDR3 length: 13 residues. V gave up 6 bases and J gave up 4 bases; unmatched junction bases: 3. Looked up from germline, CDR1 is MNHEY and CDR2 is SMNVEV (reference sequence). In nucleotides, the CDR3 is TGTGCCAGCAGGGGACAGGGTTTCTATGGCTACACCTTC. Amino acids: CASRGQGFYGYTF.

V gene TRBV25-1 combines with J gene TRBJ2-3, with D perhaps matching TRBD2 (6 bases). Trimming removed 6 bases at V and 2 bases at J, with 12 bases between. Germline CDR1 MGHDK, CDR2 SYGVNS. The CDR3 loop spans 14 amino acids. The CDR3 DNA reads as TGTGCCAGCAGCGACTTGCGGGACACAGATACGCAGTATTTT. Translating it yields CASSDLRDTDTQYF.

The chain is built from TRBV28 and TRBJ2-1, with 7 positions matching TRBD2. CDR1 MDHEN and CDR2 SYDVKM come from the germline V gene. V shed 2 bases and J 4 bases; nucleotides not matched to a gene: 2. The CDR3 spans 14 residues. CDR3 bases: TGTGCCAGCAGTTTACCGGGAGGATACAATGAGCAGTTCTTC. Amino acid sequence: CASSLPGGYNEQFF.

J is TRBJ1-3 and V is TRBV6-6; D gene uncertain. There are 15 residues in the CDR3. With 2 bases removed from V and 0 bases from J, the gap between germline ends came to 8 bases. Germline-derived CDR1 and CDR2 are MNHNY and SVGAGI (reference sequence). DNA of the CDR3: TGTGCCAGCAGTTACGAGAGCATCTCTGGAAACACCATATATTTT. This sequence encodes CASSYESISGNTIYF.

This chain joins TRBV19 and TRBJ1-1, with D tentatively TRBD1 (6 bases). From germline, CDR1 is LNHDA and CDR2 SQIVND (reference sequence). This CDR3 region has 15 residues. Trimming left V 3 bases short and J 3 bases short, with 14 bases between. This chain's CDR3 is CASSIGVTGHTEAFF. The CDR3 nucleotides are TGTGCCAGTAGTATTGGCGTCACAGGGCACACTGAAGCTTTCTTT.

The chain joins TRBV7-2 to TRBJ2-3; D perhaps matches TRBD1 (6 bases). The CDR3 has 15 residues. The V and J ends lost 4 bases and 9 bases respectively, with 20 bases between them. The germline V gene encodes CDR1 SGHTA and CDR2 FQGNSA. As DNA, the CDR3 is TGTGCCAGCAGCTCAACAGGGTCCGGTGGTGGAACGCAGTATTTT. It encodes CASSSTGSGGGTQYF. Supplemented by reference TRBV7-2 and TRBJ2-3, the full variable domain reads GAGVSQSPSNKVTEKGKDVELRCDPISGHTALYWYRQSLGQGLEFLIYFQGNSAPDKSGLPSDRFSAERTGGSVSTLTIQRTQQEDSAVYLCASSSTGSGGGTQYFGPGTRLTVL.

This clone showed up just once. As DNA, the CDR3 is TGTGCCACCCAGCGCTTCGGGAGTTCTAGCACAGATACGCAGTATTTT. It codes for CATQRFGSSSTDTQYF. The rearrangement links TRBV27 to TRBJ2-3; weak D call: TRBD2 (6 bases). Germline values: CDR1 MNHEY, CDR2 SMNVEV (reference sequence). Trimming removed 10 bases from V and 0 bases from J, with 20 bases in between. The CDR3 covers 16 residues.

On this clone itself: The CDR3 does not end in the conserved phenylalanine or tryptophan, so this is likely a read error. No DNA is shown, since the ends of the CDR3 on it are uncertain; the CDR3 is the one TCRdb lists. This chain uses TRBV5-1 with TRBJ1-1. The germline gives CDR1 SGHRS, CDR2 YFSETQ. With termini counted, the CDR3 has 11 amino acids. The CDR3 is CASSFLRTLWV.

The chain combines TRBV6-6 with TRBJ2-7, with 10 bases lining up with TRBD1. CDR3 length equals 14 residues. In germline, CDR1 is MNHNY, CDR2 SVGAGI (reference sequence). The V and J ends lost 2 bases and 5 bases, in that order; junction bases with no gene match: 3. In DNA form, the CDR3 reads TGTGCCAGCAGTTACCGCGACAGGGGGCACGAGCAGTACTTC. Translated: CASSYRDRGHEQYF.

This chain connects TRBV10-3 to TRBJ2-5, with 9 bases lining up with TRBD2. Per germline, CDR1 ENHRY and CDR2 SYGVKD. V gave up 3 bases and J gave up 5 bases; unmatched junction bases: 7. CDR3 length equals 15 residues. CDR3 sequence (DNA): TGTGCCATCAGTGAAACTAGCGGGCCTGGGGAGACCCAGTACTTC. Translated: CAISETSGPGETQYF.

The chain carries TRBV4-1 and TRBJ2-7, with D unclear. The germline V gene encodes CDR1 MGHRA and CDR2 YSYEKL. The CDR3 runs 14 residues. V lost 3 bases to trimming and J lost 0 bases, with 9 bases between them. The CDR3 sequence: CASSQGLSSYEQYF. CDR3 sequence (DNA): TGCGCCAGCAGCCAGGGCCTTAGCTCCTACGAGCAGTACTTC.

This clone was seen only once. The chain recombines TRBV28 with TRBJ1-5, with 7 bases lining up with TRBD1. V lost 5 bases and J lost 2; bases outside the gene matches: 12. The germline gives CDR1 MDHEN, CDR2 SYDVKM. The CDR3 has 17 residues. CDR3: CASSHSQGLGGNQPQHF. The CDR3 DNA sequence: TGTGCCAGCAGTCACTCACAGGGGTTAGGAGGCAATCAGCCCCAGCATTTT.

The rearrangement links TRBV18 to TRBJ2-6, with a weak D call TRBD1 (6 bases). Trimming cost V 0 bases and J 2 bases, with 11 bases left between them. This CDR3 has 17 residues. Germline-derived CDR1 and CDR2 are KGHSH and LQKENI. The CDR3 bases are TGTGCCAGCTCACCACCACAGGGCGGAGCTGGGGCCAACGTCCTGACTTTC. Translating it yields CASSPPQGGAGANVLTF.

The chain uses TRBV7-3 and TRBJ2-1; TRBD2 is a possible D gene (5 bases). Germline V gene lookup returns CDR1 SGHTA and CDR2 FQGTGA. The CDR3 sequence is 14 residues long. The ends were cut back, 2 bases at V and 6 bases at J, with 11 bases in the middle. Here the CDR3 reads CASSLGGLGNEQFF. In DNA, the CDR3 is TGTGCCAGCAGCTTAGGAGGCCTCGGCAATGAGCAGTTCTTC. The variable domain in full, completed from reference TRBV7-3 and TRBJ2-1, reads GAGVSQTPSNKVTEKGKYVELRCDPISGHTALYWYRQSLGQGPEFLIYFQGTGAADDSGLPNDRFFAVRPEGSVSTLKIQRTERGDSAVYLCASSLGGLGNEQFFGPGTRLTVL.

V usage is TRBV2 and J usage is TRBJ2-2; 15 nucleotides line up with TRBD2. J lost 7 bases, V lost 6 bases, and 9 bases had no gene match. The germline V gene encodes CDR1 SNHLY and CDR2 FYNNEI. The CDR3 runs to 17 residues. The CDR3 here is CASRKGLAGGPNGELFF. The CDR3 DNA sequence: TGTGCCAGCAGGAAAGGACTAGCGGGAGGGCCGAACGGGGAGCTGTTTTTT.

This clone was detected only once. The chain links TRBV28 to TRBJ1-2; 7 bases fit TRBD1. CDR1 and CDR2 (germline): MDHEN, SYDVKM. The V gene end was trimmed by 6 bases and the J gene end by 6 bases; junction bases not matched to a gene: 4. This CDR3 is built from 12 residues. The DNA for the CDR3 is TGTGCCAGCAGCACAGGGGCAGATGGCTACACCTTC. This encodes CASSTGADGYTF.

The chain recombines TRBV6-5 with TRBJ1-4, with D hard to call. The CDR3 sequence is 16 residues long. V lost 0 bases and J 1 base, leaving 9 bases between the germline ends. In germline, CDR1 is MNHEY, CDR2 SVGAGI. The chain's CDR3 is CASSYSKLITNEKLFF. DNA for the CDR3: TGTGCCAGCAGTTACTCCAAACTGATAACTAATGAAAAACTGTTTTTT.

The V call is TRBV5-1, the J call TRBJ2-5, with 7 bases aligning to TRBD2. J lost 1 base, V lost 1 base, and 7 bases had no gene match. The CDR3 contains 16 residues. CDR1 and CDR2 (germline): SGHRS, YFSETQ. The CDR3 here is CASSLWERGPQETQYF. In nucleotides, the CDR3 is TGCGCCAGCAGCTTGTGGGAGCGGGGACCCCAAGAGACCCAGTACTTC.

V usage is TRBV11-3 and J usage is TRBJ2-1; possible D gene TRBD2, 5 bases. The CDR3 runs 14 residues. Germline CDR1 is SGHNT and CDR2 is YENEEA. V lost 1 base, J lost 5 bases, and 9 bases lay in between. The CDR3 nucleotides are TGTGCCAGCAGCTTAGCACTAGTCGACAATGAGCAGTTCTTC. Residues: CASSLALVDNEQFF.

The chain joins TRBV5-1 to TRBJ2-2, with 10 bases identical to TRBD2. J lost 4 bases, V lost 3 bases, and 12 bases had no gene match. This CDR3 contains 18 residues. Germline V gives CDR1 SGHRS, CDR2 YFSETQ. In DNA form, the CDR3 reads TGCGCCAGCAGCTCGTCGGGATCTAGCGGGAGTATCACCGGGGAGCTGTTTTTT. It specifies CASSSSGSSGSITGELFF. The whole variable domain, remainder taken from reference TRBV5-1 and TRBJ2-2, is KAGVTQTPRYLIKTRGQQVTLSCSPISGHRSVSWYQQTPGQGLQFLFEYFSETQRNKGNFPGRFSGRQFSNSRSEMNVSTLELGDSALYLCASSSSGSSGSITGELFFGEGSRLTVL.

The genes are TRBV4-1 and TRBJ2-5; D not resolved. V was pared by 3 bases and J by 3 bases, with 8 bases between. Germline loops: CDR1 MGHRA, CDR2 YSYEKL. The CDR3 contains 13 residues. The DNA of the CDR3 is TGCGCCAGCAGCCACGGTTCAAAAGAGACCCAGTACTTC. This codes for CASSHGSKETQYF.

V usage is TRBV5-1 and J usage is TRBJ2-3; 12 bases line up with TRBD2. The CDR3 extends over 15 amino acids. V shed 5 bases, J shed 5 bases, and the junction held 6 bases outside the gene matches. CDR1 and CDR2 (germline): SGHRS, YFSETQ. Here the CDR3 reads CASRRLAGAGDTQYF. CDR3 coding DNA: TGCGCCAGCAGACGACTAGCGGGAGCGGGAGATACGCAGTATTTT.

This clone was picked up one time. V and J are TRBV6-6 and TRBJ1-1; 7 bases are a match to TRBD1. The V gene's germline CDR1 is MNHNY and CDR2 SVGAGI (reference sequence). The CDR3 has 15 amino acids. Trimming removed 6 bases from V and 0 bases from J; junction bases left unmatched: 7. In DNA form, the CDR3 reads TGTGCCAGCAGATGGGACAGCACAATGAACACTGAAGCTTTCTTT. This translates into CASRWDSTMNTEAFF.

The chain is built from TRBV5-4 and TRBJ2-5, with D hard to call. Trimming removed 2 bases at V and 4 bases at J, with 12 bases between. Germline assignment: CDR1 SGHNT and CDR2 YYREEE (reference sequence). There are 14 residues in the CDR3. The CDR3 region is CASSLLGVGETQYF. CDR3 nucleotides: TGTGCCAGCAGCTTATTAGGAGTTGGAGAGACCCAGTACTTC.

The chain links TRBV15 to TRBJ1-5, with D possibly TRBD1 on 5 matching bases. Germline values: CDR1 LNHNV, CDR2 YYDKDF (reference sequence). Trimming took off 0 bases at V and 3 bases at J, with 18 bases between the two ends. The CDR3 is made up of 18 amino acids. CDR3 sequence: CATSRDQYGGDPNQPQHF. CDR3 coding DNA: TGTGCCACCAGCAGAGATCAGTACGGGGGGGATCCCAATCAGCCCCAGCATTTT.

About this clone itself: The junction differs from germline at one of its ends, possibly a read error. The gene calls are TRBV7-7 and TRBJ2-1, with D possibly matching TRBD2 (6 bases). Per germline, CDR1 SSHAT and CDR2 FNYEAQ (reference sequence). CDR3 length: 16 residues. The CDR3 spells CASSLGRAGSYNEQFF. As DNA, the CDR3 is TGTGCTAGCAGCTTAGGGCGAGCGGGCTCCTACAATGAGCAGTTCTTC.

The chain has TRBV28 and TRBJ2-3; TRBD2 matches at 11 bases. Unmatched junction bases numbered 10, after V lost 5 bases and J lost 0 bases. CDR1 and CDR2 from the germline V gene are MDHEN and SYDVKM. This CDR3 spans 18 amino acids. This CDR3 is CASSPASGRLGSTDTQYF. CDR3 bases: TGTGCCAGCAGTCCCGCTAGCGGGAGGCTCGGTAGCACAGATACGCAGTATTTT.